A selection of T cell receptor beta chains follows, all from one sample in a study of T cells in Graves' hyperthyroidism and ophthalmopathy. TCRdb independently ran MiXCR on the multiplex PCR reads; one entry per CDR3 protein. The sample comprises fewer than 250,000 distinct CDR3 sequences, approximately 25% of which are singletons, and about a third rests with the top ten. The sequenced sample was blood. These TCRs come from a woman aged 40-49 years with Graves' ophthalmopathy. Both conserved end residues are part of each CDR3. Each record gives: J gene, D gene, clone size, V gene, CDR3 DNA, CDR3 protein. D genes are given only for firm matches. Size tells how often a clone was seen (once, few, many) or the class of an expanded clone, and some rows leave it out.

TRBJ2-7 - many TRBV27 TGTGCCAGCAGTTTAATGGGGGCTAAAACCTACGAGCAGTACTTC CASSLMGAKTYEQYF
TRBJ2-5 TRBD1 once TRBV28 TGTGCCAGCAGGGGGACAGGGGGGTTCGTAGAGACCCAGTACTTC CASRGTGGFVETQYF
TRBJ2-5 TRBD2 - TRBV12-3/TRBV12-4 TGTGCCAGCAGCTCGGGACTAAATGATCAAGAGACCCAGTACTTC CASSSGLNDQETQYF
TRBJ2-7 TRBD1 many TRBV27 TGTGCCAGCAGTCCCTCCCCCGGGACAGGGACCTACGAGCAGTACTTC CASSPSPGTGTYEQYF
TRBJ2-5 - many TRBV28 TGTGCCAGCAGTCCCCCCGGGGGAAAGACCCAGTACTTC CASSPPGGKTQYF
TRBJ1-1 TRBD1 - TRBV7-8 TGTGCCAGCAGTTTAGGGGGGACAGGGGGCACTGAAGCTTTCTTT CASSLGGTGGTEAFF
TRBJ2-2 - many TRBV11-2 TGTGCCAGCAGCTTAATCGGAGGGAACACCGGGGAGCTGTTTTTT CASSLIGGNTGELFF
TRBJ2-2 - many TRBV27 TGTGCCAGCAGTTTTTTAGGGGCCGGGGAGCTGTTTTTT CASSFLGAGELFF
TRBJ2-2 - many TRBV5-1 TGCGCCAGCAGCTTGGGAGAGTGGTACAGTTACACCGGGGAGCTGTTTTTT CASSLGEWYSYTGELFF
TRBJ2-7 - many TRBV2 TGTGCCAGCCTCCCGACGGGGCTTTCCTACGAGCAGTACTTC CASLPTGLSYEQYF
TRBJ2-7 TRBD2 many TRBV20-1 TGCAGTGCTACGGGACTAGCGGGAGGGAACTACGAGCAGTACTTC CSATGLAGGNYEQYF
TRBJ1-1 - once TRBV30 TGTGCCTGGCGTATGGGGCGGGGGAACACTGAAGCTTTCTTT CAWRMGRGNTEAFF
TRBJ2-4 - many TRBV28 TGTGCCAGCAGCCTAGGGATCATTACCAAAAACATTCAGTACTTC CASSLGIITKNIQYF
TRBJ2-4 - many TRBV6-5 TGTGCCAGCAGTTACTCGGGGGTATGGACGGACATTCAGTACTTC CASSYSGVWTDIQYF